The clone carrying this TCR beta chain was seen more than once but under ten times. These data come from a study of shared clonotypes between healthy human individuals. Study overall: There were three CD4 naive, three CD4 memory, two CD8 naive and one CD8 memory plates per donor.

Assay used: immunoSEQ multiplex PCR; TCRdb lists only in-frame clones, some missing. The table shows fewer than 3 million clones, with around 90% occurring only once. Among the donors, all were Caucasian adults who lived in Nashville, Tennessee. CDR3 length equals 13 residues. Deletions cut 4 bases from V and 5 bases from J, with 14 bases between. Germline values: CDR1 GTSNPN, CDR2 SVGIG (reference sequence). V and J are TRBV30 and TRBJ1-1, with D possibly matching TRBD1 (5 bases). This receptor was identified in a young man in good health. Some clones in this sample may be carry-over from other donors' samples. Sequenced sample: naive CD4+ T cells from PBMCs. This sample's subset: CD45RA+ positively selected. The CDR3 DNA follows: TGTGCCTGGACAGGACACTCGGGGACTGAAGCTTTCTTT. This encodes CAWTGHSGTEAFF.